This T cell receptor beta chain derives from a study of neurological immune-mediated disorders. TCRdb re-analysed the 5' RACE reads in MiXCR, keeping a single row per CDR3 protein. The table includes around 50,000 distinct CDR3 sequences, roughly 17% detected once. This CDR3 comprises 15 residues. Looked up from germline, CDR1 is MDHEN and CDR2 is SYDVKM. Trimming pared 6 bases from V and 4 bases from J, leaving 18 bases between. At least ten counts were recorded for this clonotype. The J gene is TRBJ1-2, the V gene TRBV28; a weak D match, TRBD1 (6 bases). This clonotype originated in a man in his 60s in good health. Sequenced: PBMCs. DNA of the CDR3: TGTGCCAGCAGCGACGCAGGGACATCGTTCTATGGCTACACCTTC. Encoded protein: CASSDAGTSFYGYTF.